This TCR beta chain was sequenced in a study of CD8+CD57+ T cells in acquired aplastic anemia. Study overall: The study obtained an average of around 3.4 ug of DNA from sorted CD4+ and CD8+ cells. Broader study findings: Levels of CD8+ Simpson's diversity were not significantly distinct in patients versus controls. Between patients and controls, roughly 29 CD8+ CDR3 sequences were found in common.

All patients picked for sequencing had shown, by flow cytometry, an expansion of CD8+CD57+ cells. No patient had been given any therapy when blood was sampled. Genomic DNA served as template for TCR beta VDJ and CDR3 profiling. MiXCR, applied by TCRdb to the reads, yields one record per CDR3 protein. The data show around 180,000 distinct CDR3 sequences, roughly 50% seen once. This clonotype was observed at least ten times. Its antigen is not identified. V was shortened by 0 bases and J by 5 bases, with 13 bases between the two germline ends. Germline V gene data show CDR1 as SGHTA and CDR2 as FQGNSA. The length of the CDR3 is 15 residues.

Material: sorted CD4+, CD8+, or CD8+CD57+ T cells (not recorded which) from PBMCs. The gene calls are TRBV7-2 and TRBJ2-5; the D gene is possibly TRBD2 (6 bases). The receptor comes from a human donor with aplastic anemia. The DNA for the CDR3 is TGTGCCAGCAGCTTAGCAGCGGCTGCGGGGGAGACCCAGTACTTC. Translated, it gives CASSLAAAAGETQYF.